The rows below give T cell receptor beta chains drawn from one sample of a study of control samples from healthy donors and cancer patients. Repertoires were generated with immunoSEQ multiplex PCR, while TCRdb's copy carries only in-frame clones and drops some. The sample lists some 22,000 clones, approximately 85% occurring once. The sample was PBMCs. These TCRs come from a man aged 55-75 years with head and neck cancer. The conserved cysteine and the conserved F or W are not part of the CDR3 here. Clone size appears in some rows only: once, few, many, or a class for an expanded clone.

TRBJ2-1 | TRBV7-8 | - | ASSTRLATYNEQF
TRBJ2-1 | TRBV7-2 | - | ASSLTQRTTWNEQF
TRBJ1-1 | TRBV6-5 | once | ASSQLFKTGRSF
TRBJ2-7 | TRBV7-2 | - | ASSLVPHEQY
TRBJ2-2 | TRBV7-2 | - | ASSPRQGSGELF
TRBJ2-1 | TRBV7-6 | - | ASSRAVYNEQF
TRBJ2-6 | TRBV2 | - | ASQSSAGGFSGANVLT
TRBJ2-5 | TRBV5-1 | - | ASSSGGQETQY
TRBJ1-5 | TRBV18 | - | ASSPQGLGNQPQH
TRBJ1-2 | TRBV4-2 | - | ASSQGQGVNYGYT
TRBJ2-5 | TRBV9 | - | ASSEGETQY
TRBJ2-1 | TRBV5-1 | - | ASSFQGYYEQF
TRBJ2-7 | TRBV5-1 | - | ASRAGTGRYEQY
TRBJ2-5 | TRBV2 | - | ASSLLAGESETQY
TRBJ2-1 | TRBV7-3 | once | ASSLRRTYNEQF
TRBJ1-1 | TRBV5-1 | - | ASSLVAQGVEAF
TRBJ2-3 | TRBV5-6 | - | ASSLGLAGDTQY
TRBJ2-5 | TRBV11-2 | - | ASRKLAGFQETQY
TRBJ1-1 | TRBV11-2 | - | ASSPHTGQSEAF
TRBJ1-1 | TRBV6-6 | - | ASSYPNRQGYTEAF
TRBJ1-5 | TRBV19 | - | ASSIGQGAQPQH
TRBJ1-1 | TRBV10-3 | - | AISESKGRMNTEAF
TRBJ2-1 | TRBV9 | - | ASGRDGVGYNEQF
TRBJ1-2 | TRBV5-1 | - | ASSSQGDYYGYT
TRBJ1-3 | TRBV7-8 | - | ASSPHGGGGNTIY
TRBJ2-5 | TRBV7-8 | - | ASSFNYRVVGETQY
TRBJ1-6 | TRBV4-2 | - | ASSQFYSAGDSPLH
TRBJ1-5 | TRBV23-1 | - | ASSQSAHGQPQH
TRBJ1-1 | TRBV5-6 | - | ASSLRQVGAF
TRBJ2-2 | TRBV6-6 | - | ASSGTSGRTGELF
TRBJ1-1 | TRBV6-6 | - | ASTFTSIFEAF
TRBJ1-3 | TRBV4-1 | - | ASSTTGAGNTIY
TRBJ2-1 | TRBV12-3/TRBV12-4 | - | ASGYNEQF
TRBJ2-5 | TRBV5-1 | - | ASSLVGAGQGETQY
TRBJ1-1 | TRBV25-1 | - | ASSERGVGFFTEAF
TRBJ2-5 | TRBV11-2 | - | ASSLPHGHQETQY
TRBJ1-1 | TRBV2 | - | ARSDRGYRTEAF
TRBJ2-5 | TRBV10-2 | - | ASSEVAAGQETQY
TRBJ2-2 | TRBV27 | once | ASSLTTGELF
TRBJ2-5 | TRBV5-4 | - | ASSIGQEETQY
TRBJ2-1 | TRBV29-1 | - | SVERDYYYNEQF
TRBJ2-4 | TRBV9 | - | ASSVDGLGGRNIQY
TRBJ1-5 | TRBV2 | - | ASRPTGLEAQH
TRBJ2-3 | TRBV7-3 | - | ASSSSGNTDTQY
TRBJ2-1 | TRBV19 | - | ASSTRPPNEQF
TRBJ2-3 | TRBV3-1/TRBV3-2 | - | ASSQDTRGDTQY